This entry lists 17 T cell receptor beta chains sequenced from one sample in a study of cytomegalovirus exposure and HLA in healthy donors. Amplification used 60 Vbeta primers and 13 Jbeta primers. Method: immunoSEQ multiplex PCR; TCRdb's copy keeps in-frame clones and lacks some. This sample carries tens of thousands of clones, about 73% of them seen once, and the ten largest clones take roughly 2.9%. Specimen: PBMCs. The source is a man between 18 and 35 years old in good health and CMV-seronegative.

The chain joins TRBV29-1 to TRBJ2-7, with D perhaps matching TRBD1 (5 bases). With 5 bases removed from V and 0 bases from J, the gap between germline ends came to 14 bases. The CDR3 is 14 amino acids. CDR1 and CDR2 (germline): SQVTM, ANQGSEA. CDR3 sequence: CSVLLQDHSYEQYF. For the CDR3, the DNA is TGCAGCGTTCTTTTACAGGACCACTCCTACGAGCAGTACTTC.

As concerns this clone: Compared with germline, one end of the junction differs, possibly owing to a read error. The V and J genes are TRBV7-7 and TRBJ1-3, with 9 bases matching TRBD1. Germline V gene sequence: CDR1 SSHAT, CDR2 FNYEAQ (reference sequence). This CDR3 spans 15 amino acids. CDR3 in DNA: TGTGCTAGCAGCTTGGGACAGGGCCCTGGAAACACCATATATTTT. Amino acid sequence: CASSLGQGPGNTIYF.

The DNA for the CDR3 is TGTGCCAGCAGCTCCATCCGCGGGGTAAACACTGAAGCTTTCTTT. Translation: CASSSIRGVNTEAFF. The chain is built from TRBV7-8 and TRBJ1-1; D is unclear. The V gene's germline CDR1 is SGHVS and CDR2 FQNEAQ. The CDR3 has 15 amino acids. The V end lost 4 bases, the J end lost 2 bases, and 14 bases lay between the germline ends. Complete variable domain (other parts from reference TRBV7-8 and TRBJ1-1): GAGVSQSPRYKVAKRGQDVALRCDPISGHVSLFWYQQALGQGPEFLTYFQNEAQLDKSGLPSDRFFAERPEGSVSTLKIQRTQQEDSAVYLCASSSIRGVNTEAFFGQGTRLTVV.

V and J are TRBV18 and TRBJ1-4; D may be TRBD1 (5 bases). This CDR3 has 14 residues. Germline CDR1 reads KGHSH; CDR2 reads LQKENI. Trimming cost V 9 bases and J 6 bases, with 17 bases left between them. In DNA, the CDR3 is TGTGCCAGTAATAAACGGGGGGAAGATGAAAAACTGTTTTTT. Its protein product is CASNKRGEDEKLFF. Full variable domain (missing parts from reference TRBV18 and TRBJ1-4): NAGVMQNPRHLVRRRGQEARLRCSPMKGHSHVYWYRQLPEEGLKFMVYLQKENIIDESGMPKERFSAEFPKEGPSILRIQQVVRGDSAAYFCASNKRGEDEKLFFGSGTQLSVL.

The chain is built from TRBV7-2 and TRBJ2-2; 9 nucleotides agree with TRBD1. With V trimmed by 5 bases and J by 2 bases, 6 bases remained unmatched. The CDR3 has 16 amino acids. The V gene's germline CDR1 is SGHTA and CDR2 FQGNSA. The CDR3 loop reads CASSTRQGDNTGELFF. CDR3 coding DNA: TGTGCCAGCAGCACGCGACAGGGGGACAACACCGGGGAGCTGTTTTTT.

The CDR3 is CASSGTTYEQYF. CDR3 bases: TGTGCCAGCAGCGGGACTACCTACGAGCAGTACTTC. The chain combines TRBV6-5 with TRBJ2-7; TRBD2 aligns across 7 bases. The V and J ends lost 6 bases and 2 bases, in that order; junction bases with no gene match: 1. Germline CDR1 reads MNHEY; CDR2 reads SVGAGI. This CDR3 has 12 residues.

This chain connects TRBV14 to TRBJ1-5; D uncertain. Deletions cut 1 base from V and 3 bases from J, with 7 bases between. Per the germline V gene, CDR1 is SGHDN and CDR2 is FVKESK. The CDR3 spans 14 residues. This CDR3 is CASSQGGYNQPQHF. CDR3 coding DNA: TGTGCCAGCAGCCAAGGAGGGTACAATCAGCCCCAGCATTTT.

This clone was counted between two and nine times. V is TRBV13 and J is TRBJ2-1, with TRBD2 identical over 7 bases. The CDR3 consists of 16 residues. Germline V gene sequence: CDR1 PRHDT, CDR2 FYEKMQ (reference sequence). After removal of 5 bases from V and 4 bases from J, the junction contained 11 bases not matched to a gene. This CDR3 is CASSPSRDYTYNEQFF. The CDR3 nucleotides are TGTGCCAGCAGCCCGTCCCGGGACTACACTTACAATGAGCAGTTCTTC. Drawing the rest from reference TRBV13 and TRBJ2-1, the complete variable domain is AAGVIQSPRHLIKEKRETATLKCYPIPRHDTVYWYQQGPGQDPQFLISFYEKMQSDKGSIPDRFSAQQFSDYHSELNMSSLELGDSALYFCASSPSRDYTYNEQFFGPGTRLTVL.

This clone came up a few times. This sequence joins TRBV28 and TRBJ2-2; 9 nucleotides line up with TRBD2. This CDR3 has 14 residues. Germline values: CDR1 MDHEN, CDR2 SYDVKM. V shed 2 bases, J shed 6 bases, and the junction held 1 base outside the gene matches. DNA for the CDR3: TGTGCCAGCAGTTTAGGGACTAGCCCCGGGGAGCTGTTTTTT. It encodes CASSLGTSPGELFF.

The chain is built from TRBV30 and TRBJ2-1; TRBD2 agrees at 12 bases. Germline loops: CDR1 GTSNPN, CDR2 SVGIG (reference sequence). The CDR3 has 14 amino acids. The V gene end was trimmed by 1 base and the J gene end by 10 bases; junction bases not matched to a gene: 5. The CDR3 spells CAWSGLAGVGEQFF. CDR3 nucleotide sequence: TGTGCCTGGAGTGGACTAGCGGGAGTAGGGGAGCAGTTCTTC.

CDR3 nucleotide sequence: TGTGCCAGCAGCCAAGAGTACGGGGGACTAGCGGCTTCCTACGAGCAGTACTTC. Amino acids: CASSQEYGGLAASYEQYF. J is TRBJ2-7 and V is TRBV4-2; 11 bases match TRBD2. CDR3 length: 18 residues. Trimming took 0 bases from V and 1 from J; bases not matched to a gene: 8. Germline CDR1 and CDR2: LGHNA and YNFKEQ.

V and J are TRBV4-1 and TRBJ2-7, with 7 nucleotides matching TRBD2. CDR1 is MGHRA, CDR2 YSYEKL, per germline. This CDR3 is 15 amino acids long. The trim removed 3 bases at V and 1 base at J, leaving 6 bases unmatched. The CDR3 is CASSQFGTTSYEQYF. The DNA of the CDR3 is TGCGCCAGCAGCCAGTTTGGGACTACTTCCTACGAGCAGTACTTC.

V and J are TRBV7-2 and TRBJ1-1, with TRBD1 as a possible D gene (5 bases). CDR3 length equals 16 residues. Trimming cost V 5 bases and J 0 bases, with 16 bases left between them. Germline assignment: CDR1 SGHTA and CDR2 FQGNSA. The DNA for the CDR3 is TGTGCCAGCAGCGCCGTATCGGGACTTATGAACACTGAAGCTTTCTTT. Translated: CASSAVSGLMNTEAFF.

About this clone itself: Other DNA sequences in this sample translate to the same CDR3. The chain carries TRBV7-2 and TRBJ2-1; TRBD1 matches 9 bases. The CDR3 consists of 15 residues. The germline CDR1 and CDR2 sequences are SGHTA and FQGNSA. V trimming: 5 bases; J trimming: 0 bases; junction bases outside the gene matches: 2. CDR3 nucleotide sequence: TGTGCCAGCAGCCCGACAGGGGGCTCCTACAATGAGCAGTTCTTC. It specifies CASSPTGGSYNEQFF.

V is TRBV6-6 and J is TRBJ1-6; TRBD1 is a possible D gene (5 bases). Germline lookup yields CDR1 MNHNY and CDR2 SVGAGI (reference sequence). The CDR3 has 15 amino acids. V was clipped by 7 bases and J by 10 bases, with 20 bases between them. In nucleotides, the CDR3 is TGTGCCAGCACCACCAGGCAGGGAAAAGAATCACCCCTCCACTTT. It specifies CASTTRQGKESPLHF.

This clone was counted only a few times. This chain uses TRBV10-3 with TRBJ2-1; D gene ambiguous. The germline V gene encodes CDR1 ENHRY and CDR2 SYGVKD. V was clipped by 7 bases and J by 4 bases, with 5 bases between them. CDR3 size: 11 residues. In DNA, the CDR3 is TGTGCCATCACGCAGTACAATGAGCAGTTCTTC. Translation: CAITQYNEQFF.

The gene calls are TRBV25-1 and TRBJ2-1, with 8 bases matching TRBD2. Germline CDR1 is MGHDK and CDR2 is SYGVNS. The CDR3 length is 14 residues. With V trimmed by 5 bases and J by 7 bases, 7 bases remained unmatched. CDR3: CASSHGRGRNEQFF. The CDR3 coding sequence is TGTGCCAGCAGTCACGGGAGGGGAAGAAATGAGCAGTTCTTC.